The 9 T cell receptor beta chains listed next were all sequenced from one sample in a study of blood T cell repertoires in COVID-19. TCRdb keeps only in-frame clones here, not all; method: immunoSEQ multiplex PCR. Of approximately 260,000 clones listed, about 86% are singletons. Sequenced input: PBMCs or T cells enriched from blood (not recorded which). These receptors came from a man aged 50 or older who had recovered from COVID-19.

V and J are TRBV5-1 and TRBJ2-3, with 7 bases aligning to TRBD2. CDR1 is SGHRS, CDR2 YFSETQ, per germline. The length of the CDR3 is 14 residues. J was trimmed by 10 bases and V by 5 bases; bases with no gene match: 13. CDR3 in DNA: TGCGCCAGCAGTGATGTCAGCAGCGGGATTGCGCAGTATTTT. It translates to CASSDVSSGIAQYF.

Points on this clone: Distinct nucleotide sequences in the sample also encode this CDR3. The CDR3 sequence is CASSTGLAGGLETQYF. The CDR3 nucleotides read TGTGCCAGTAGTACGGGACTAGCGGGAGGGCTAGAGACCCAGTACTTC. The chain recombines TRBV19 with TRBJ2-5, with 16 nucleotides matching TRBD2. Germline V gives CDR1 LNHDA, CDR2 SQIVND (reference sequence). V dropped 4 bases and J dropped 4; count of bases not matched to a gene: 3. The CDR3 spans 16 residues.

J is TRBJ2-3 and V is TRBV21-1; TRBD2, the table's D call, lacks a check against the DNA. TRBV21-1 is an annotated pseudogene. The CDR3 is 22 amino acids. The chain's CDR3 is CASSKEGLAEDSRDSSTDTQYF. DNA for the CDR3: TGTGCCAGCAGCAAAGAGGGCCTAGCGGAAGACTCCAGAGATTCTAGCACAGATACGCAGTATTTT.

This clone has just one count. The chain carries TRBV12-3 or TRBV12-4 and TRBJ1-5; no firm D call. V lost 6 bases, J lost 11 bases, and 11 bases lay in between. The CDR3 is 11 amino acids. The CDR3 loop reads CASSLLGAQHF. The CDR3 DNA reads as TGTGCCAGCAGCCTACTGGGAGCCCAGCATTTT.

This chain uses TRBV11-3 with TRBJ1-1; tentatively, D is TRBD1 (5 bases). The CDR3 extends over 13 amino acids. V was clipped by 9 bases and J by 7 bases, with 18 bases between them. Germline CDR1 and CDR2: SGHNT and YENEEA. CDR3 sequence: CASAPAGPIEAFF. CDR3 DNA: TGTGCCAGTGCCCCTGCAGGGCCTATTGAAGCTTTCTTT.

The chain employs TRBV27 and TRBJ2-1; D is ambiguous. Trimming left V 0 bases short and J 2 bases short, with 5 bases between. Germline V gene data show CDR1 as MNHEY and CDR2 as SMNVEV (reference sequence). The CDR3 covers 14 residues. CDR3 protein: CASSLSAPYNEQFF. In nucleotides, the CDR3 is TGTGCCAGCAGTTTATCGGCCCCCTACAATGAGCAGTTCTTC.

The chain employs TRBV7-2 and TRBJ2-7; 8 bases match TRBD2. Looked up from germline, CDR1 is SGHTA and CDR2 is FQGNSA. The CDR3 has 14 residues. V shed 5 bases and J 3 bases; nucleotides not matched to a gene: 6. CDR3 DNA sequence: TGTGCCAGCAGCCAACGACTAGCGCTCTACGAGCAGTACTTC. It yields the protein CASSQRLALYEQYF.

J is TRBJ1-2 and V is TRBV10-2; possible D gene TRBD1, 5 bases. The V end lost 3 bases, the J end lost 8 bases, and 22 bases lay between the germline ends. The germline V gene has CDR1 WSHSY and CDR2 SAAADI. CDR3 size: 16 residues. The CDR3 here is CASSEAGRQSLRGYTF. CDR3 nucleotides: TGCGCCAGCAGTGAAGCGGGACGGCAATCTTTGCGCGGCTACACCTTC.

The chain carries TRBV5-4 and TRBJ2-7; 8 bases are shared with TRBD1. Germline V gene lookup returns CDR1 SGHNT and CDR2 YYREEE (reference sequence). The CDR3 is made up of 13 amino acids. V was clipped by 2 bases and J by 4 bases; unmatched bases: 2. CDR3 coding DNA: TGTGCCAGCAGCTTCAACAGGGGGTACGAGCAGTACTTC. It translates to CASSFNRGYEQYF.